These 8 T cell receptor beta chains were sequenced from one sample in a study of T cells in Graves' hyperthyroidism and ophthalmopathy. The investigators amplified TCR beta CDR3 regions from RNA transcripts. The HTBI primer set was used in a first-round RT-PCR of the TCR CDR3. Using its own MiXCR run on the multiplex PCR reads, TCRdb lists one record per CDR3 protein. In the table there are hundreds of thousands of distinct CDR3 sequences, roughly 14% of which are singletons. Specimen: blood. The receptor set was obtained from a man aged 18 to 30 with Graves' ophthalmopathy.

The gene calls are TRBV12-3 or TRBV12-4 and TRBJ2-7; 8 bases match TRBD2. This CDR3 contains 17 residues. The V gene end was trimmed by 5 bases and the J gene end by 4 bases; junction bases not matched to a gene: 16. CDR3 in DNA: TGTGCCAGCAGTCCCTCGACGGGGGCGGGAGGCTTTTACGAGCAGTACTTC. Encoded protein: CASSPSTGAGGFYEQYF.

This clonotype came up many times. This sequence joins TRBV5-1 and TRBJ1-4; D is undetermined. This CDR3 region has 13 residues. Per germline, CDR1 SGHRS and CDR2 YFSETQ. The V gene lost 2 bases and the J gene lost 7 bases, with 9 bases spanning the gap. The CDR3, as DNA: TGCGCCAGCAGCTTTAGCAGCAGTGAAAAACTGTTTTTT. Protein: CASSFSSSEKLFF.

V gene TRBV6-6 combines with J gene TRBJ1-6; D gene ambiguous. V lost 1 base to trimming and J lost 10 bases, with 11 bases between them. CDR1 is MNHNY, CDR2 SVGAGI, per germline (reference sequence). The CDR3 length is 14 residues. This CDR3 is CASSYYRPQSPLHF. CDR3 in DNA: TGTGCCAGCAGTTACTACCGCCCTCAGTCACCCCTCCACTTT.

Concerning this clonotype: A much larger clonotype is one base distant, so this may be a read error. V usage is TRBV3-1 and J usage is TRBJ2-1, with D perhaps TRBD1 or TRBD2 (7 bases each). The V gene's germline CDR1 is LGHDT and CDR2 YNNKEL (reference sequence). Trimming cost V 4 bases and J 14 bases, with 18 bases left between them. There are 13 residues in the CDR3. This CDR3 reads CASSPESGGGKFF. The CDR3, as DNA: TGTGCCAGCAGCCCAGAGTCAGGGGGGGGTAAGTTCTTC.

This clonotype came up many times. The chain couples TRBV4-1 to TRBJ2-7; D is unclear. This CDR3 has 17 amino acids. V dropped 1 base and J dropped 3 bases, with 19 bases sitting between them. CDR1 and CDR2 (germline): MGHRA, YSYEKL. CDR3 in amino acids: CASSQVYVRYFSYEQYF. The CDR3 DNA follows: TGCGCCAGCAGCCAAGTCTACGTTCGGTACTTTAGCTACGAGCAGTACTTC.

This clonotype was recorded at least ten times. CDR3 nucleotides: TGTGCCTGGGACCCCGGGACCAACACTGAAGCTTTCTTT. Protein sequence: CAWDPGTNTEAFF. The chain carries TRBV30 and TRBJ1-1; possible D gene TRBD1, 5 bases. The ends were cut back, 5 bases at V and 2 bases at J, with 12 bases in the middle. CDR3 size: 13 residues. The germline V gene has CDR1 GTSNPN and CDR2 SVGIG (reference sequence).

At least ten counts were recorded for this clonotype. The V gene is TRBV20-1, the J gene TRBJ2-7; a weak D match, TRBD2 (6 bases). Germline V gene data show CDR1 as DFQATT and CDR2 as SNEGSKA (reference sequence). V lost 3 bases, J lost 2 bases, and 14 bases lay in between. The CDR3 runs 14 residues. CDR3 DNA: TGCAGTGCTAGGGTGGGGGTAGCGGCCTACGAGCAGTACTTC. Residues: CSARVGVAAYEQYF.

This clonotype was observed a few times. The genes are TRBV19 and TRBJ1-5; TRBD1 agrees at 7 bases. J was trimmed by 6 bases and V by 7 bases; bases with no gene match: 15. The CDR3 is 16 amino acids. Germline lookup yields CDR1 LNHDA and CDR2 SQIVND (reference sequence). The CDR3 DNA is TGTGCCAGTACCACCCCCGGGACAGCGGGGTTTCAGCCCCAGCATTTT. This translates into CASTTPGTAGFQPQHF.